This T cell receptor beta chain was obtained from a study of regulatory T cells in long-lasting Graves disease. Study outcomes and limitations: Repertoires from persistent disease leaned toward TRBV28, TRBJ1-2 and TRBJ2-5.

HTBI primers from iRepertoire and Arm-PCR of CDR3 regions yielded the TCR beta libraries. From the multiplex PCR reads, TCRdb called clonotypes with MiXCR, one entry per CDR3 protein. Of about 620,000 distinct CDR3 sequences in the sample, 16% were seen once. Comment on this clonotype: Its antigen remains unknown. Being one base from a much bigger clone, this may be a read error.

Trimming removed 6 bases from V and 0 bases from J, with 13 bases in between. CDR1 DFQATT and CDR2 SNEGSKA come from the germline V gene (reference sequence). The CDR3 runs 14 residues. The time point here: newly diagnosed GD, antithyroid drugs for less than 3 months. PBMC-derived RNA was used for the TCR library. These data also formed part of another study, on T cells in Graves' hyperthyroidism and ophthalmopathy. In that study: Clinical symptoms, serum thyroxine, TRAb, thyroid ultrasound and orbital computed tomography informed diagnoses.

This chain links TRBV20-1 with TRBJ2-3; D gene unclear. The TCR originated in a woman in her twenties or thirties with Graves disease. Sequenced material: peripheral blood mononuclear cells (PBMCs), taken at new diagnosis, from a patient treated with antithyroid drugs. This chain's CDR3 is CSANRTTSTDTQYF. The CDR3 nucleotides read TGCAGTGCCAACCGCACGACTAGCACAGATACGCAGTATTTT.